The entry below gives a single TCR beta chain sequence along with its context. Its matching antigen is unknown. This specimen belongs to a study of cytomegalovirus exposure and HLA in healthy donors. Study conclusions and caveats: Across donors, most TCRs were seen rarely, yet some public ones were widespread. The authors listed around 150 TCR beta chains as cytomegalovirus-associated. The tendency of first-cohort TCR clusters to co-occur in the roughly 120 validation repertoires was identified by a subsequent analysis.

The donors were in the roughly 120-subject validation cohort, distinct from the approximately 700-subject first cohort. The CDR3 extends over 13 amino acids. Trimming pared 5 bases from V and 7 bases from J, leaving 16 bases between. Germline CDR1 SGHDT, CDR2 YYEEEE. Clones were read by immunoSEQ multiplex PCR, and TCRdb kept only the in-frame ones, dropping some. Counted here are some 110,000 clones, more than 75% occurring once; the ten biggest clones make up around 5.1%. V and J are TRBV5-6 and TRBJ2-7; D is perhaps TRBD2 (6 bases). Sample: PBMCs. The receptor's source is a young man in good health and CMV-seronegative. Here the CDR3 reads CASRHPGAREQYF. DNA for the CDR3: TGTGCCAGCAGGCACCCGGGAGCGAGGGAGCAGTACTTC.